This is a list of T cell receptor beta chains from one sample in a study of T cells in Graves' hyperthyroidism and ophthalmopathy. Via MiXCR, TCRdb re-called the multiplex PCR reads, giving one row per CDR3 protein. The sample lists roughly 240,000 distinct CDR3 sequences; over 20% were seen once. The sample consisted of blood. The receptor source for this set is a woman aged 35 to 49 with Graves' ophthalmopathy. CDR3s include the opening cysteine and the closing phenylalanine or tryptophan. The D gene is left open where the match is weak. Size values are once, few and many counts, or a class for expanded clones, and some rows have none.

len: 16; v_gene: TRBV7-2; j_gene: TRBJ2-5; abundance: many; d_gene: TRBD2; CDR3nt: TGTGCCAGCAGCTTAGTGGCTAGCGGGACCCAAGAGACCCAGTACTTC; CDR3aa: CASSLVASGTQETQYF
len: 19; v_gene: TRBV6-2/TRBV6-3; j_gene: TRBJ1-2; abundance: many; d_gene: TRBD1; CDR3nt: TGTGCCAGCAGTTACTCGAGTAGGACAGGGCACCTGACTAACTATGGCTACACCTTC; CDR3aa: CASSYSSRTGHLTNYGYTF
len: 15; v_gene: TRBV25-1; j_gene: TRBJ2-5; abundance: many; d_gene: TRBD2; CDR3nt: TGTGCCAGCGGGATGGGACTAGCGGACCAAGAGACCCAGTACTTC; CDR3aa: CASGMGLADQETQYF
len: 15; v_gene: TRBV6-5; j_gene: TRBJ1-2; abundance: NA; d_gene: NA; CDR3nt: TGTGCCAGCAGTTACTCTGGCAGGGCTAACTATGGCTACACCTTC; CDR3aa: CASSYSGRANYGYTF
len: 13; v_gene: TRBV19; j_gene: TRBJ1-2; abundance: NA; d_gene: NA; CDR3nt: TGTGCCAGTAGTATCCAGACTTCCTATGGCTACACCTTC; CDR3aa: CASSIQTSYGYTF
len: 18; v_gene: TRBV6-4; j_gene: TRBJ2-7; abundance: many; d_gene: TRBD2; CDR3nt: TGTGCCAGCACCCCGTCCTCGGGTCGGGGACTAGGCGCCTACGAGCAGTACTTC; CDR3aa: CASTPSSGRGLGAYEQYF
len: 15; v_gene: TRBV5-1; j_gene: TRBJ2-5; abundance: many; d_gene: NA; CDR3nt: TGCGCCAGCAGCTTTAATAGCGGCGGGGCAGAGACCCAGTACTTC; CDR3aa: CASSFNSGGAETQYF
len: 15; v_gene: TRBV5-1; j_gene: TRBJ1-3; abundance: few; d_gene: NA; CDR3nt: TGCGCCAGCAGCTTGGCCGGCATCGCTGGAAACACCATATATTTT; CDR3aa: CASSLAGIAGNTIYF
len: 17; v_gene: TRBV6-5; j_gene: TRBJ2-7; abundance: NA; d_gene: TRBD2; CDR3nt: TGTGCCAGCAGTTCGGGGACTAGCGGAATAGCCAAAAACATGCAGTACTTC; CDR3aa: CASSSGTSGIAKNMQYF
len: 16; v_gene: TRBV6-1; j_gene: TRBJ1-1; abundance: many; d_gene: NA; CDR3nt: TGTGCCAGCACCTTAACCTACAGAGGCCCGAACACTGAAGCTTTCTTT; CDR3aa: CASTLTYRGPNTEAFF
len: 15; v_gene: TRBV24-1; j_gene: TRBJ2-7; abundance: many; d_gene: NA; CDR3nt: TGTGCCACCAGTGACCGGGGCGATGCCCCCTACGAGCAGTACTTC; CDR3aa: CATSDRGDAPYEQYF
len: 14; v_gene: TRBV7-2; j_gene: TRBJ2-3; abundance: few; d_gene: TRBD2; CDR3nt: TGTGCCAGCAAGCTAGCGGGGGGCACAGATACGCAGTATTTT; CDR3aa: CASKLAGGTDTQYF
len: 17; v_gene: TRBV12-3/TRBV12-4; j_gene: TRBJ1-2; abundance: many; d_gene: TRBD1; CDR3nt: TGTGCCAGCAGTTCCCCGGGACAGGGCACTTCTAACTATGGCTACACCTTC; CDR3aa: CASSSPGQGTSNYGYTF
len: 17; v_gene: TRBV6-2/TRBV6-3; j_gene: TRBJ1-2; abundance: few; d_gene: NA; CDR3nt: TGTGCCAGCAGTTACTCGATCCAGCAATACTATAACTATGGCTACACCTTC; CDR3aa: CASSYSIQQYYNYGYTF
len: 16; v_gene: TRBV28; j_gene: TRBJ1-1; abundance: many; d_gene: TRBD1; CDR3nt: TGTGCCAGCAGTTTACCGAAACAGGGGGCGTACACTGAAGCTTTCTTT; CDR3aa: CASSLPKQGAYTEAFF
len: 15; v_gene: TRBV20-1; j_gene: TRBJ2-7; abundance: many; d_gene: NA; CDR3nt: TGCAGTGCTAACAGCGGGCACACTTTCCCCTACGAGCAGTACTTC; CDR3aa: CSANSGHTFPYEQYF
len: 12; v_gene: TRBV12-3/TRBV12-4; j_gene: TRBJ2-5; abundance: many; d_gene: TRBD1; CDR3nt: TGTGCCAGCTCACTTGACAGGGTCGCTCAGTACTTC; CDR3aa: CASSLDRVAQYF
len: 16; v_gene: TRBV20-1; j_gene: TRBJ2-7; abundance: many; d_gene: TRBD2; CDR3nt: TGCAGTGCCCCACCTCGACTAGCGGGGAACCCCTACGAGCAGTACTTC; CDR3aa: CSAPPRLAGNPYEQYF
len: 13; v_gene: TRBV6-2/TRBV6-3; j_gene: TRBJ1-1; abundance: many; d_gene: NA; CDR3nt: TGTGCCAGCGGGAATACAGGGTACACTGAAGCTTTCTTT; CDR3aa: CASGNTGYTEAFF
len: 11; v_gene: TRBV7-8; j_gene: TRBJ2-7; abundance: NA; d_gene: NA; CDR3nt: TGTGCCAGCAGTCAGAGGGGAGGGCAGTACTTC; CDR3aa: CASSQRGGQYF
len: 15; v_gene: TRBV20-1; j_gene: TRBJ2-7; abundance: NA; d_gene: TRBD2; CDR3nt: TGCAGTGCTAGACCGACTAGCGGGACTGCCTACGAGCAGTACTTC; CDR3aa: CSARPTSGTAYEQYF
len: 13; v_gene: TRBV5-1; j_gene: TRBJ1-2; abundance: many; d_gene: NA; CDR3nt: TGCGCCAGCAGCTTGGGCTCCGCAGCCCCCTACACCTTC; CDR3aa: CASSLGSAAPYTF
len: 17; v_gene: TRBV14; j_gene: TRBJ2-7; abundance: many; d_gene: TRBD2; CDR3nt: TGTGCCAGCAGCCCCAGAGGACTAGCGGGAGTGTCCTACGAGCAGTACTTC; CDR3aa: CASSPRGLAGVSYEQYF
len: 15; v_gene: TRBV6-1; j_gene: TRBJ1-5; abundance: many; d_gene: NA; CDR3nt: TGTGCCAGCAGTGAAGGGCCAGACGGCAATCAGCCCCAGCATTTT; CDR3aa: CASSEGPDGNQPQHF
len: 13; v_gene: TRBV20-1; j_gene: TRBJ2-5; abundance: many; d_gene: NA; CDR3nt: TGCAGTGCCGCCCAGGGGCTGGGAGAGACCCAGTACTTC; CDR3aa: CSAAQGLGETQYF
len: 13; v_gene: TRBV24-1; j_gene: TRBJ2-2; abundance: many; d_gene: NA; CDR3nt: TGTGCCACCAGTGGTACCGGTCCCGGGGAGCTGTTTTTT; CDR3aa: CATSGTGPGELFF
len: 16; v_gene: TRBV7-9; j_gene: TRBJ2-7; abundance: many; d_gene: TRBD2; CDR3nt: TGTGCCAGCAGCTTAGGTACCGGGACTAGCATAGGCGAGCAGTACTTC; CDR3aa: CASSLGTGTSIGEQYF
len: 13; v_gene: TRBV6-1; j_gene: TRBJ2-4; abundance: many; d_gene: NA; CDR3nt: TGTGCCAGCAGTCCGGGCCTCCAAAACATTCAGTACTTC; CDR3aa: CASSPGLQNIQYF
len: 13; v_gene: TRBV6-1; j_gene: TRBJ2-5; abundance: once; d_gene: TRBD1; CDR3nt: TGTGCCAGCGGGGACAGGGTTACAGGGACCCAGTACTTC; CDR3aa: CASGDRVTGTQYF
len: 15; v_gene: TRBV7-8; j_gene: TRBJ2-5; abundance: NA; d_gene: NA; CDR3nt: TGTGCCAGCAGCTCAGCGCCGAGGGCTGGTCAGACCCAGTACTTC; CDR3aa: CASSSAPRAGQTQYF
len: 13; v_gene: TRBV11-2; j_gene: TRBJ1-5; abundance: many; d_gene: NA; CDR3nt: TGTGCCAGCAGCGTGGGCCTGGCTCAGCCCCAGCATTTT; CDR3aa: CASSVGLAQPQHF
len: 13; v_gene: TRBV10-1; j_gene: TRBJ2-5; abundance: many; d_gene: NA; CDR3nt: TGCGCCAGCAGTAGAACGGTACAAGAGACCCAGTACTTC; CDR3aa: CASSRTVQETQYF
len: 16; v_gene: TRBV12-3/TRBV12-4; j_gene: TRBJ2-5; abundance: once; d_gene: NA; CDR3nt: TGTGCCAGCAGTCCCCTACCACAGTCGTACCAAGAGACCCAGTACTTC; CDR3aa: CASSPLPQSYQETQYF
len: 14; v_gene: TRBV7-9; j_gene: TRBJ1-3; abundance: many; d_gene: NA; CDR3nt: TGTGCCAGCTCTCAGGGCGACTCTGGAAACACCATATATTTT; CDR3aa: CASSQGDSGNTIYF
len: 12; v_gene: TRBV12-3/TRBV12-4; j_gene: TRBJ1-6; abundance: many; d_gene: NA; CDR3nt: TGTGCCAGCAGCCTTCACGGTTCACCCCTCCACTTT; CDR3aa: CASSLHGSPLHF
len: 15; v_gene: TRBV4-2; j_gene: TRBJ2-7; abundance: many; d_gene: TRBD2; CDR3nt: TGTGCCAGCAGCCAGGAAGGACTAGCGGGCTACGAGCAGTACTTC; CDR3aa: CASSQEGLAGYEQYF
len: 18; v_gene: TRBV9; j_gene: TRBJ2-5; abundance: many; d_gene: TRBD2; CDR3nt: TGTGCCAGCAGCGTGGGGACAGCGGGAGGGCTTATATCAGAGACCCAGTACTTC; CDR3aa: CASSVGTAGGLISETQYF
len: 14; v_gene: TRBV6-5; j_gene: TRBJ2-7; abundance: NA; d_gene: TRBD1; CDR3nt: TGTGCCAGCAGTTACACAGGGGGCGAAAACGAGCAGTACTTC; CDR3aa: CASSYTGGENEQYF
len: 14; v_gene: TRBV12-3/TRBV12-4; j_gene: TRBJ1-2; abundance: many; d_gene: NA; CDR3nt: TGTGCCAGCAGTGAACAGGGAAAGGGCTATGGCTACACCTTC; CDR3aa: CASSEQGKGYGYTF
len: 14; v_gene: TRBV28; j_gene: TRBJ2-7; abundance: many; d_gene: NA; CDR3nt: TGTGCCGGCAGTTCCCCTACTAAACCCTACGAGCAGTACTTC; CDR3aa: CAGSSPTKPYEQYF
len: 14; v_gene: TRBV27; j_gene: TRBJ2-4; abundance: NA; d_gene: NA; CDR3nt: TGTGCCAGCAGTTCCGGGCAGTTGGGGGACATTCAGTACTTC; CDR3aa: CASSSGQLGDIQYF
len: 13; v_gene: TRBV12-3/TRBV12-4; j_gene: TRBJ1-1; abundance: NA; d_gene: NA; CDR3nt: TGTGCCAGCAGTTTGACCGGAGGATATGAAGCTTTCTTT; CDR3aa: CASSLTGGYEAFF
len: 15; v_gene: TRBV6-1; j_gene: TRBJ2-7; abundance: NA; d_gene: NA; CDR3nt: TGTGCCAGCAAGGTCGTTATGGGCAGGGACTACGAGCAGTACTTC; CDR3aa: CASKVVMGRDYEQYF
len: 15; v_gene: TRBV7-8; j_gene: TRBJ2-5; abundance: many; d_gene: TRBD2; CDR3nt: TGTGCCAGCAGCATGACTAGCGGTGCCCCAGAGACCCAGTACTTC; CDR3aa: CASSMTSGAPETQYF
len: 14; v_gene: TRBV2; j_gene: TRBJ2-2; abundance: many; d_gene: TRBD1; CDR3nt: TGTGCCAGCAGGGGAGACAGGGACACCGGGGAGCTGTTTTTT; CDR3aa: CASRGDRDTGELFF
len: 14; v_gene: TRBV19; j_gene: TRBJ2-4; abundance: many; d_gene: TRBD1; CDR3nt: TGTGCCAGTAGTAGGGACAGCGCCAAAAACATTCAGTACTTC; CDR3aa: CASSRDSAKNIQYF
len: 15; v_gene: TRBV15; j_gene: TRBJ2-5; abundance: NA; d_gene: TRBD2; CDR3nt: TGTGCCACCAGGGGCTGGGGTAGCGGGGAAGAGACCCAGTACTTC; CDR3aa: CATRGWGSGEETQYF
len: 16; v_gene: TRBV28; j_gene: TRBJ1-2; abundance: many; d_gene: TRBD1; CDR3nt: TGTGCCAGCAGTTTAATCGGACAGGGAACTAACTATGGCTACACCTTC; CDR3aa: CASSLIGQGTNYGYTF
len: 14; v_gene: TRBV29-1; j_gene: TRBJ1-1; abundance: many; d_gene: NA; CDR3nt: TGCAGCTCACGCTATGGGGGCCGGAACACTGAAGCTTTCTTT; CDR3aa: CSSRYGGRNTEAFF
len: 16; v_gene: TRBV4-1; j_gene: TRBJ1-2; abundance: many; d_gene: NA; CDR3nt: TGCGCCAGCAGCCAAGAAGCGGGGGGCGCGGGGTATGGCTACACCTTC; CDR3aa: CASSQEAGGAGYGYTF
len: 14; v_gene: TRBV28; j_gene: TRBJ2-7; abundance: many; d_gene: TRBD1; CDR3nt: TGTGCCAGCAGTTTAGTGGGACAGAACTACGAGCAGTACTTC; CDR3aa: CASSLVGQNYEQYF
len: 14; v_gene: TRBV28; j_gene: TRBJ2-7; abundance: many; d_gene: NA; CDR3nt: TGTGCCAGCAGTTCCAACAGGGTGGGCTACGAGCAGTACTTC; CDR3aa: CASSSNRVGYEQYF
len: 13; v_gene: TRBV15; j_gene: TRBJ2-5; abundance: few; d_gene: NA; CDR3nt: TGTGCCACCAGCAGAGATTATGGAGAGACCCAGTACTTC; CDR3aa: CATSRDYGETQYF